The sequence of this TCR beta chain was determined in a study of cytomegalovirus exposure and HLA in healthy donors. Across the whole study: Clustering assigned approximately 78% of the approximately 400 genotyped donors to the Caucasian-associated ancestry cluster. The study, taken as a whole, reports: A cluster of highly shared sequence variants was likely a sequencing artifact. According to a later analysis, most TCR beta chains associated with CMV appeared HLA-restricted. For TCR beta chains, V- and J-gene trimming was later linked to a missense DCLRE1C variant.

As concerns this clone: Its antigen is not identified.

It was with 60 Vbeta and 13 Jbeta primers that the PCR ran. Produced via immunoSEQ multiplex PCR; TCRdb's table is partial and in-frame only. The table shows 99,000 or so clones, with 60% to 80% occurring only once. The source material was PBMCs. The clonotype comes from a woman aged 40 to 55 in good health and CMV-seropositive.

The CDR3 loop reads CASSFSGARAPTNEKLFF. CDR3 nucleotide sequence: TGCGCCAGCAGCTTTTCGGGAGCCAGGGCCCCAACTAATGAAAAACTGTTTTTT. This rearrangement joins TRBV5-1 to TRBJ1-4; tentative D call: TRBD1 (5 bases). V lost 2 bases to trimming and J lost 0 bases, with 17 bases between them. There are 18 residues in the CDR3. From germline, CDR1 is SGHRS and CDR2 YFSETQ. Filled out from reference TRBV5-1 and TRBJ1-4, the complete variable domain reads KAGVTQTPRYLIKTRGQQVTLSCSPISGHRSVSWYQQTPGQGLQFLFEYFSETQRNKGNFPGRFSGRQFSNSRSEMNVSTLELGDSALYLCASSFSGARAPTNEKLFFGSGTQLSVL.